A single sample is the source of the 21 T cell receptor beta chains below, sequenced in a study of T-cell reconstitution after alpha-beta-depleted transplantation in children. It was with unique molecular identifiers that the TCRbeta library was prepared. TCRdb re-called the PCR reads through MiXCR, storing one row per CDR3 protein. The sample contains approximately 510,000 distinct CDR3 sequences, about a sixth of which appear only once. The sample was PBMCs from the stem cell graft donor, taken from the stem cell graft. The source is a human donor who donated a stem cell graft to a child with acute lymphoblastic leukemia.

This clonotype was counted a few times. The chain uses TRBV5-1 and TRBJ2-3, with 7 bases matching TRBD1. CDR3 length: 16 residues. CDR1 SGHRS and CDR2 YFSETQ come from the germline V gene. V was clipped by 0 bases and J by 0 bases; unmatched bases: 4. CDR3 bases: TGCGCCAGCAGCTTGGCGGTGACAGGGAGCACAGATACGCAGTATTTT. This gives the protein CASSLAVTGSTDTQYF.

CDR3 sequence reads: CASSLSPAGELFF. DNA of the CDR3: TGCGCCAGCAGCTTGAGCCCGGCCGGGGAGCTGTTTTTT. The gene calls are TRBV5-1 and TRBJ2-2; D gene uncertain. The germline V gene encodes CDR1 SGHRS and CDR2 YFSETQ. CDR3 size: 13 residues. With 1 base removed from V and 6 bases from J, the gap between germline ends came to 7 bases.

In this sample, this clonotype turned up a few times. The chain links TRBV7-9 to TRBJ2-3; 7 positions match TRBD2. The length of the CDR3 is 16 residues. CDR1 and CDR2 (germline): SEHNR, FQNEAQ (reference sequence). V lost 1 base, J lost 8 bases, and 12 bases stayed unmatched. CDR3 coding DNA: TGTGCCAGCAGCTTAGGAACTAGCGCGGCGGTAATTACGCAGTATTTT. Its protein is CASSLGTSAAVITQYF.

The gene calls are TRBV3-1 and TRBJ2-5; TRBD2 matches at 9 bases. The CDR3 totals 15 residues. Germline loops: CDR1 LGHDT, CDR2 YNNKEL (reference sequence). V lost 5 bases and J lost 7; bases outside the gene matches: 11. CDR3 loop: CASSSPAGGIATQYF. The CDR3, as DNA: TGTGCCAGCAGCAGTCCAGCGGGAGGAATAGCGACCCAGTACTTC.

This clonotype was found a few times. This chain connects TRBV5-1 to TRBJ2-7; D assignment may be TRBD1 or TRBD2 (6 bases each). This CDR3 is built from 16 residues. The ends were cut back, 4 bases at V and 0 bases at J, with 17 bases in the middle. Germline V lookup: CDR1 SGHRS, CDR2 YFSETQ. This chain's CDR3 is CASSAGGGFVSYEQYF. As DNA, the CDR3 is TGCGCCAGCAGCGCCGGAGGGGGTTTCGTCTCCTACGAGCAGTACTTC.

The chain employs TRBV5-1 and TRBJ2-7, with a weak D call TRBD1 (6 bases). The CDR3 extends over 13 amino acids. Germline loops: CDR1 SGHRS, CDR2 YFSETQ. V was trimmed by 5 bases and J by 1 base, leaving 10 bases between them. The CDR3 spells CASRIQGSYEQYF. The CDR3 DNA is TGCGCCAGCAGGATCCAGGGGTCCTACGAGCAGTACTTC. The whole variable domain, remainder taken from reference TRBV5-1 and TRBJ2-7, is KAGVTQTPRYLIKTRGQQVTLSCSPISGHRSVSWYQQTPGQGLQFLFEYFSETQRNKGNFPGRFSGRQFSNSRSEMNVSTLELGDSALYLCASRIQGSYEQYFGPGTRLTVT.

In this sample, this clonotype turned up a few times. The chain recombines TRBV7-6 with TRBJ2-5; D is perhaps TRBD1 or TRBD2 (5 bases each). This CDR3 spans 14 amino acids. V shed 1 base and J shed 7 bases, with 13 bases lying between them. CDR1 is SGHVS and CDR2 is FNYEAQ in the germline V gene. The chain's CDR3 is CASSLEGAGGTQYF. As DNA, the CDR3 is TGTGCCAGCAGCTTAGAAGGGGCCGGAGGGACCCAGTACTTC.

The chain uses TRBV20-1 and TRBJ2-1; 8 bases map to TRBD2. Germline V lookup: CDR1 DFQATT, CDR2 SNEGSKA (reference sequence). V lost 6 bases and J lost 2; bases outside the gene matches: 9. CDR3 length: 15 residues. The CDR3 is CSAQPGLGTYNEQFF. The CDR3 nucleotides are TGCAGTGCGCAACCGGGACTAGGGACCTACAATGAGCAGTTCTTC.

This clonotype was counted a few times. The J gene is TRBJ1-1, the V gene TRBV6-1; 8 bases agree with TRBD1. Germline trimming cut 6 bases from V and 7 bases from J; bases unmatched to any gene: 19. This CDR3 has 17 residues. Per germline, CDR1 MNHNS and CDR2 SASEGT. The CDR3 DNA follows: TGTGCCAGCAGCACAGGGGGGAGTGTAGGTCTAATTAATGAAGCTTTCTTT. It translates to CASSTGGSVGLINEAFF.

This clonotype was picked up a small number of times. This chain connects TRBV7-2 to TRBJ2-7, with D maybe TRBD2 (6 bases). Germline lookup yields CDR1 SGHTA and CDR2 FQGNSA. V lost 1 base and J lost 2, with 15 bases in between. The CDR3 sequence is 16 residues long. The CDR3 loop is CASSLGGGNPTYEQYF. In DNA, the CDR3 is TGTGCCAGCAGCTTAGGTGGAGGGAATCCCACCTACGAGCAGTACTTC.

V usage is TRBV10-3 and J usage is TRBJ1-5, with 9 positions matching TRBD1. CDR3 length: 15 residues. Germline lookup yields CDR1 ENHRY and CDR2 SYGVKD. The V gene end was trimmed by 3 bases and the J gene end by 3 bases; junction bases not matched to a gene: 3. The CDR3, as DNA: TGTGCCATCAGTGAAGGACAGGGGATCAATCAGCCCCAGCATTTT. Its translation is CAISEGQGINQPQHF.

The genes are TRBV5-1 and TRBJ2-7, with a weak D call TRBD2 (6 bases). V was trimmed by 5 bases and J by 3 bases, leaving 18 bases between them. CDR1 SGHRS and CDR2 YFSETQ come from the germline V gene. The CDR3 extends over 15 amino acids. The CDR3 coding sequence is TGCGCCAGCAGAACGGGGGTGGGAGCTCTCTACGAGCAGTACTTC. It translates to CASRTGVGALYEQYF.

This clonotype came up a few times. The chain carries TRBV18 and TRBJ1-2; tentative D call: TRBD1 (6 bases). The germline V gene encodes CDR1 KGHSH and CDR2 LQKENI. The ends were cut back, 1 base at V and 2 bases at J, with 17 bases in the middle. The CDR3 totals 17 residues. CDR3 sequence (DNA): TGTGCCAGCTCACCACGATTCCCGACCGACAGGAACTATGGCTACACCTTC. Translation gives CASSPRFPTDRNYGYTF.

The chain is built from TRBV9 and TRBJ2-3; D is possibly TRBD2 (6 bases). Germline lookup yields CDR1 SGDLS and CDR2 YYNGEE. This CDR3 contains 16 residues. V lost 3 bases and J lost 0, with 14 bases in between. As DNA, the CDR3 is TGTGCCAGCAGCGCTGATAGCGGTTCTAGCACAGATACGCAGTATTTT. Translation: CASSADSGSSTDTQYF.

The chain has TRBV6-2 or TRBV6-3 and TRBJ2-1, with 15 positions matching TRBD2. The germline V gene encodes CDR1 MNHEY and CDR2 SVGEGT. The V and J ends lost 6 bases and 2 bases, in that order; junction bases with no gene match: 5. The CDR3 length is 17 residues. DNA of the CDR3: TGTGCCAGCAGCTCCCGGACTAGCGGGAGGGCCTACAATGAGCAGTTCTTC. Encoded protein: CASSSRTSGRAYNEQFF.

Only a few counts were recorded for this clonotype. The chain carries TRBV11-1 and TRBJ2-1; TRBD2 might be the D (8 bases). This CDR3 spans 18 amino acids. Germline values: CDR1 SGHAT, CDR2 FQDESV (reference sequence). Trimming shortened V by 4 bases and J by 8 bases, and 27 bases separated the two germline ends. CDR3 residues: CASSSPNRGNGRVYEQFF. The CDR3 DNA is TGTGCCAGCAGCTCACCCAACAGGGGAAACGGGAGGGTCTATGAGCAGTTCTTC.

This clonotype appeared a few times. V gene TRBV11-2 combines with J gene TRBJ2-4, with 7 bases identical to TRBD2. CDR3 length equals 14 residues. Germline V lookup: CDR1 SGHAT, CDR2 FQNNGV. V was clipped by 5 bases and J by 8 bases; unmatched bases: 9. The CDR3: CASSILGGGDIQYF. CDR3 coding DNA: TGTGCCAGCAGCATTCTGGGGGGAGGGGACATTCAGTACTTC. The variable domain in full, with the rest retrieved from reference TRBV11-2 and TRBJ2-4, is EAGVAQSPRYKIIEKRQSVAFWCNPISGHATLYWYQQILGQGPKLLIQFQNNGVVDDSQLPKDRFSAERLKGVDSTLKIQPAKLEDSAVYLCASSILGGGDIQYFGAGTRLSVL.

This rearrangement joins TRBV29-1 to TRBJ1-2; weak D call: TRBD1 (6 bases). This CDR3 is built from 14 residues. Germline V CDR1 and CDR2: SQVTM, ANQGSEA. Trimming removed 3 bases from V and 5 bases from J, with 16 bases in between. CDR3 sequence: CSVEAGQLLYGYTF. The CDR3 region has the DNA TGCAGCGTTGAGGCCGGACAGCTATTATATGGCTACACCTTC.

The chain is built from TRBV7-9 and TRBJ1-4, with no clear D. V was clipped by 5 bases and J by 5 bases, with 15 bases between them. The CDR3 has 15 amino acids. Germline assignment: CDR1 SEHNR and CDR2 FQNEAQ (reference sequence). CDR3: CASSPGLGLNEKLFF. CDR3 nucleotides: TGTGCCAGCAGCCCAGGCCTGGGCTTAAATGAAAAACTGTTTTTT.

J is TRBJ2-1 and V is TRBV11-2; 7 bases map to TRBD1. With 4 bases clipped from V and 3 bases from J, the junction kept 6 bases outside the gene matches. The CDR3 sequence is 15 residues long. CDR1 SGHAT and CDR2 FQNNGV come from the germline V gene. The CDR3 bases are TGTGCCAGCAGCTCACCCGGGACAGTCTACAATGAGCAGTTCTTC. Protein sequence: CASSSPGTVYNEQFF.

This clonotype was seen repeatedly, ten times or more. One end of the junction is discordant with germline, which a read error may explain. This chain links TRBV20-1 with TRBJ2-7; 7 nucleotides agree with TRBD1. Germline V lookup: CDR1 DFQATT, CDR2 SNEGSKA (reference sequence). The CDR3 runs to 12 residues. CDR3 loop: CSARDSSYEQYF. Written as DNA, the CDR3 is TGCAGCGCTAGGGACAGTTCCTACGAGCAGTACTTC.